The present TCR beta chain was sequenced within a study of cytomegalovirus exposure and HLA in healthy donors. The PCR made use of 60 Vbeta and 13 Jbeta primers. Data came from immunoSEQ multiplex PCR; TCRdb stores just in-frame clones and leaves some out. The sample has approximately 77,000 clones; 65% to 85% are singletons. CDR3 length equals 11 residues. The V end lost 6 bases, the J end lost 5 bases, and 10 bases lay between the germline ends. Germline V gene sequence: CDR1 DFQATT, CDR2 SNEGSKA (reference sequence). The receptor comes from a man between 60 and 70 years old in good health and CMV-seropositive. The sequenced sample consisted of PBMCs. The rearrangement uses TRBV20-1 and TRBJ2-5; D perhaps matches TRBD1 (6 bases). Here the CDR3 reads CSANRVETQYF. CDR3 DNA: TGCAGTGCAAACAGGGTCGAGACCCAGTACTTC.